Listed here are 7 T cell receptor beta chains from one sample, sequenced in a study of T cells after yellow fever vaccination (dated by TCRdb to between 2018 and 2021). The sample's treatment or condition label is to be understood as: live attenuated yellow fever vaccine strain. Libraries were made using 5' RACE. Reads for this sample came from an Illumina NovaSeq 6000. TCRdb reran the public reads through fastp at Q25 and MiXCR, keeping productive beta chains. Duplicate CDR3 protein sequences are folded into a single record with the most common DNA and genes. This sample holds 300,000 to 400,000 distinct CDR3 sequences; around 12% were observed only once. The top ten hold 3% to 4% of the sample. The sequenced sample was CD4+ T cells sorted from PBMCs, obtained 15 days after the yellow fever booster vaccination. These receptors came from a man in his late teens or twenties who received the YFV17D yellow fever vaccine.

In this sample, this clonotype turned up many times. The rearrangement links TRBV4-3 to TRBJ2-3; perhaps TRBD2 as D (5 bases). The ends were cut back, 0 bases at V and 4 bases at J, with 17 bases in the middle. Germline-derived CDR1 and CDR2 are LGHNA and YSLEER. The CDR3 runs 17 residues. The CDR3 is CASSQDGSLGIPDTQYF. DNA of the CDR3: TGCGCCAGCAGCCAAGATGGGAGCCTTGGGATCCCAGATACGCAGTATTTT.

As DNA, the CDR3 is TGTGCCAGCAGCCAAGTGGGACAGGGGGCGCTGGCCGGGGAGCTGTTTTTT. Translation gives CASSQVGQGALAGELFF. V usage is TRBV3-1 and J usage is TRBJ2-2, with 12 bases matching TRBD1. Per the germline V gene, CDR1 is LGHDT and CDR2 is YNNKEL (reference sequence). J gave up 6 bases and V 1 base, and 6 bases lay outside the gene matches. The CDR3 is made up of 17 amino acids.

A few counts support this clonotype. The chain is built from TRBV24-1 and TRBJ2-2; unclear D gene. V dropped 1 base and J dropped 3 bases, with 2 bases sitting between them. CDR1 is KGHDR, CDR2 SFDVKD, per germline. The CDR3 spans 13 residues. The CDR3: CATSDFDTGELFF. The DNA of the CDR3 is TGTGCCACCAGTGATTTCGACACCGGGGAGCTGTTTTTT.

This clonotype appeared a few times. This chain's CDR3 is CSASRGRVTEAFF. CDR3 coding DNA: TGCAGTGCTAGTCGGGGCAGGGTAACTGAAGCTTTCTTT. V and J are TRBV20-1 and TRBJ1-1; TRBD1 is a possible D gene (5 bases). This CDR3 is 13 amino acids long. V was cut by 3 bases and J by 5 bases, with 13 bases left in between. Germline V lookup: CDR1 DFQATT, CDR2 SNEGSKA (reference sequence).

Ten or more counts support this clonotype. J is TRBJ2-3 and V is TRBV24-1; D possibly matches TRBD1 or TRBD2 (5 bases each). The CDR3 is 20 residues long. Trimming left V 11 bases short and J 1 base short, with 33 bases between. Germline V gene data show CDR1 as KGHDR and CDR2 as SFDVKD. The CDR3 DNA is TGTGCCAGACGGGGTTCGTGGGGCCTCCAAAGGGCATTACGCACAGATACGCAGTATTTT. It encodes CARRGSWGLQRALRTDTQYF.

The V gene is TRBV7-2, the J gene TRBJ1-1; TRBD1 matches at 8 bases. This CDR3 has 12 residues. The trim removed 5 bases at V and 10 bases at J, leaving 6 bases unmatched. Germline values: CDR1 SGHTA, CDR2 FQGNSA. CDR3 sequence (DNA): TGTGCCAGCAGCCCGGACAGGGTTCGAGCTTTCTTT. This sequence encodes CASSPDRVRAFF.

This clonotype was recorded at least ten times. V and J are TRBV7-2 and TRBJ2-1; D is uncertain. CDR3 length: 11 residues. Between the trimmed V and J ends, which lost 5 bases and 6 bases, there was a span of 5 bases. In germline, CDR1 is SGHTA, CDR2 FQGNSA. The CDR3 region is CASSNSNEQFF. The CDR3 DNA sequence: TGTGCCAGCAGCAACTCCAATGAGCAGTTCTTC.